Reported below is one TCR beta chain. This specimen comes from a study of Ad26.COV2.S vaccination and SARS-CoV-2 variants. The treatment: 15 to 20 received Ad26.COV2.S at low or high dose, single or two shots; about five received placebo; per-sample allocation not given. Sample collection was performed on day 63 after the first vaccine or placebo injection. Assay: immunoSEQ multiplex PCR; the TCRdb copy retains only in-frame clones and omits some. The data contain some 480,000 clones, roughly 85% of them singletons. Germline V gene lookup returns CDR1 MNHEY and CDR2 SVGEGT. The CDR3 has 16 residues. V was pared by 5 bases and J by 6 bases, with 22 bases between.

The sample was peripheral blood, taken in a trial of Ad26.COV2.S vaccine versus placebo. This receptor was obtained from a person aged 18 to 59 who received the Ad26.COV2.S COVID-19 vaccine or a placebo. V and J are TRBV6-2 or TRBV6-3 and TRBJ2-5, with TRBD2 as a possible D gene (7 bases). CDR3 in DNA: TGTGCCAGCAGTAACCCTCGAGTGGGGGGGCGGAAGACCCAGTACTTC. The encoded protein is CASSNPRVGGRKTQYF.